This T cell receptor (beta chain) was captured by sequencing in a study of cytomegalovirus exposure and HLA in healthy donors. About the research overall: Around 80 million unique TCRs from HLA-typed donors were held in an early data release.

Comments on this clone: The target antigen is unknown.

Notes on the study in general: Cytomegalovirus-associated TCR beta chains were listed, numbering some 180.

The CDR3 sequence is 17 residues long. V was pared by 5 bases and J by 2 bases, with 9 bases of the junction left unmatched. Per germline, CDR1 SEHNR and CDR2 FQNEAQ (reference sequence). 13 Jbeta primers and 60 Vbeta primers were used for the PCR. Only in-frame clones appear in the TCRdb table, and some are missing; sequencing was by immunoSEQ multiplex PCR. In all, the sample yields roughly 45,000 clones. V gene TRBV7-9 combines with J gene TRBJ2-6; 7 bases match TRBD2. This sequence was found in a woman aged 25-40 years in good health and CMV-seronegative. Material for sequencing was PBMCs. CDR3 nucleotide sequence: TGTGCCAGCAGCCGTATCGGCGGGGGTACTGGGGCCAACGTCCTGACTTTC. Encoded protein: CASSRIGGGTGANVLTF.